Here is one T cell receptor (beta chain) with its context. V lost 2 bases, J lost 4 bases, and 2 bases stayed unmatched. CDR1 and CDR2 (germline): SGDLS, YYNGEE. The CDR3 totals 16 residues. This sample was taken from a study of molecular identifiers for immune sequencing clone quantification. TCRdb redid the calling of the PCR reads with MiXCR, one entry per CDR3 protein. In the table there are some 650,000 distinct CDR3 sequences, around 20% of which are singletons. The sequence was collected from a human donor in good health. Some libraries in this study had Jurkat cell RNA spiked in. Input material: naive CD8+ T cells from blood, with Jurkat cell RNA spiked in. Subset meaning: FACS-sorted CD8+CD4-CCR7+CD45RA+ naive T cells. The V gene is TRBV9, the J gene TRBJ1-6, with 11 positions matching TRBD1. CDR3 DNA sequence: TGTGCCAGCAGCGTCCGGGACAGGGGGTATAATTCACCCCTCCACTTT. Its protein product is CASSVRDRGYNSPLHF.